The 10 T cell receptor beta chains below were found in one sample sequenced in a study of CD8 T cells in ankylosing spondylitis. TCRdb recomputed calls from the 5' RACE reads with MiXCR, one row per CDR3 protein. The data show about 240,000 distinct CDR3 sequences, roughly 8% seen once. The sample comprised blood, either unsorted or a sorted T cell fraction (not recorded which). The source is a female donor with ankylosing spondylitis or in good health (not recorded which).

The chain couples TRBV20-1 to TRBJ2-1; D ambiguous. Germline assignment: CDR1 DFQATT and CDR2 SNEGSKA (reference sequence). V lost 6 bases and J lost 0, with 21 bases in between. This CDR3 spans 17 amino acids. The CDR3: CSAPKGWATSSYNEQFF. CDR3 in DNA: TGCAGTGCCCCTAAGGGTTGGGCGACCAGCTCCTACAATGAGCAGTTCTTC.

This clonotype was detected a few times. V gene TRBV7-2 combines with J gene TRBJ2-7; D is undetermined. The CDR3 length is 16 residues. V was trimmed by 3 bases and J by 2 bases, leaving 17 bases between them. Germline V gives CDR1 SGHTA, CDR2 FQGNSA. This chain's CDR3 is CASSFVATGAPYEQYF. DNA for the CDR3: TGTGCCAGCAGCTTCGTTGCAACGGGTGCCCCCTACGAGCAGTACTTC.

This clonotype was recorded a few times. The chain has TRBV7-2 and TRBJ2-7; 8 nucleotides align to TRBD2. V gave up 3 bases and J gave up 2 bases; unmatched junction bases: 6. CDR1 and CDR2 (germline): SGHTA, FQGNSA. The CDR3 covers 15 residues. CDR3 region: CASSFPHGRAYEQYF. The CDR3 nucleotides read TGTGCCAGCAGCTTCCCTCACGGGAGGGCCTACGAGCAGTACTTC.

This clonotype was seen many times. The rearrangement joins TRBV20-1 to TRBJ2-3; possibly TRBD2 for D (6 bases). The germline V and J ends were trimmed by 1 base and 1 base, with 15 bases remaining between them. Germline V lookup: CDR1 DFQATT, CDR2 SNEGSKA (reference sequence). The CDR3 has 16 residues. CDR3 protein: CSARASRASGTDTQYF. Written as DNA, the CDR3 is TGCAGTGCTAGAGCTTCTAGGGCTAGCGGCACAGATACGCAGTATTTT.

This clonotype was found many times. The chain carries TRBV19 and TRBJ1-6; maybe TRBD1 (5 bases). Trimming left V 5 bases short and J 14 bases short, with 19 bases between. The CDR3 is 14 residues long. Germline CDR1 and CDR2: LNHDA and SQIVND (reference sequence). The CDR3 nucleotides are TGTGCCAGTAGTCCCCGACTCGGTCTGGGGGCCCTCCACTTT. Translating gives CASSPRLGLGALHF.

This clonotype was detected ten times or more. The genes are TRBV9 and TRBJ1-1; possible D gene TRBD1, 6 bases. V dropped 2 bases and J dropped 1 base, with 9 bases sitting between them. This CDR3 spans 14 amino acids. Germline CDR1 SGDLS, CDR2 YYNGEE. CDR3 amino acids: CASSVGQRNTEAFF. Written as DNA, the CDR3 is TGTGCCAGCAGCGTCGGACAGAGGAACACTGAAGCTTTCTTT.

V usage is TRBV7-6 and J usage is TRBJ2-7; D is ambiguous. There are 13 residues in the CDR3. Looked up from germline, CDR1 is SGHVS and CDR2 is FNYEAQ. Trimming stripped 0 bases from V and 3 bases from J, with 6 bases between. CDR3 residues: CASSLAENYEQYF. The DNA of the CDR3 is TGTGCCAGCAGCTTAGCGGAAAACTACGAGCAGTACTTC.

This clonotype was counted many times. The chain carries TRBV9 and TRBJ2-1, with D possibly TRBD1 on 6 matching bases. This CDR3 has 15 amino acids. Germline V gene lookup returns CDR1 SGDLS and CDR2 YYNGEE. The V and J ends lost 3 bases and 2 bases respectively, with 12 bases between them. In nucleotides, the CDR3 is TGTGCCAGCAGCGCAGAGCGGACAGCCTACAATGAGCAGTTCTTC. It encodes CASSAERTAYNEQFF.

The table lists this clonotype with many counts. The chain combines TRBV29-1 with TRBJ2-2, with D possibly being TRBD2 (6 bases). CDR1 is SQVTM, CDR2 ANQGSEA, per germline. V was shortened by 3 bases and J by 3 bases, with 11 bases between the two germline ends. This CDR3 spans 14 amino acids. DNA for the CDR3: TGCAGCGTTGATAGAATAGCGGACACCGGGGAGCTGTTTTTT. Translating gives CSVDRIADTGELFF.

This clonotype was seen many times. This chain links TRBV3-1 with TRBJ2-1; unclear D gene. CDR3 length equals 16 residues. Germline V gene data show CDR1 as LGHDT and CDR2 as YNNKEL (reference sequence). V gave up 4 bases and J gave up 8 bases, with 21 bases separating them. CDR3 protein: CASSPYELTKGDEQFF. The CDR3 coding sequence is TGTGCCAGCAGCCCTTACGAGCTAACGAAGGGCGATGAGCAGTTCTTC.